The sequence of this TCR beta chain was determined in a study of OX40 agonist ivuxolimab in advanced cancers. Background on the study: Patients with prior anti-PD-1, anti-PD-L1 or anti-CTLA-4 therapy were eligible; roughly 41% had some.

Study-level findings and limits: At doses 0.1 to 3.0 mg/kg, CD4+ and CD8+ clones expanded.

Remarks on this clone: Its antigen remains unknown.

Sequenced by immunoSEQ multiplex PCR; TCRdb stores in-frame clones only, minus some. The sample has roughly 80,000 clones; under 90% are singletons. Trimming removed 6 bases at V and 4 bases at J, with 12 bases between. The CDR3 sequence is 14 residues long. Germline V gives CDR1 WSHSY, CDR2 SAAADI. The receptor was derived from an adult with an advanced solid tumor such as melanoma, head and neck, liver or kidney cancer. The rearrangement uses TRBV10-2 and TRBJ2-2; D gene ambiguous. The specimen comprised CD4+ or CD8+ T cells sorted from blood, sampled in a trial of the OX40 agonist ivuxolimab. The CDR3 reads CASRKGDGTGELFF. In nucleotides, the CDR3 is TGCGCCAGCAGAAAGGGTGATGGCACCGGGGAGCTGTTTTTT.